This T cell receptor (beta chain) was found in a study of blood T cell repertoires in COVID-19. This table comes from immunoSEQ multiplex PCR, and its TCRdb copy is limited to in-frame clones, with some not included. This sample yields approximately 110,000 clones, of which 85% to 90% are seen a single time; 4.6% belongs to the top ten. This clone was recorded only once. The CDR3 consists of 14 residues. V lost 6 bases, J lost 4 bases, and 13 bases lay in between. CDR1 PRHDT and CDR2 FYEKMQ come from the germline V gene (reference sequence). The TCR comes from a woman aged 45-60 years with acute or convalescent COVID-19. The rearrangement joins TRBV13 to TRBJ1-5; the D gene is possibly TRBD1 (5 bases). The source material was peripheral blood. CDR3 in amino acids: CASSSRQKNQPQHF. The DNA of the CDR3 is TGTGCCAGCAGTTCCAGACAGAAGAATCAGCCCCAGCATTTT.